This T cell receptor (beta chain) was documented in a study of CD8 T cell repertoires and HIV-1 epitope variants. About this clone: As yet, its antigen is unknown.

In germline, CDR1 is MNHEY, CDR2 SVGAGI. The CDR3 is 13 residues long. V gave up 0 bases and J gave up 8 bases, with 10 bases separating them. The table came from immunoSEQ multiplex PCR; TCRdb's copy has only in-frame clones and leaves some out. This sample has about 4,000 clones, with about two thirds found just once. Input material: cultured CD8+ T cells derived from PBMCs. The chain combines TRBV6-5 with TRBJ1-2; D gene unclear. This receptor was taken from a male donor with HIV. The CDR3 protein is CASSYSRGSGYTF. CDR3 nucleotide sequence: TGTGCCAGCAGTTACTCGAGAGGTTCGGGCTACACCTTC.